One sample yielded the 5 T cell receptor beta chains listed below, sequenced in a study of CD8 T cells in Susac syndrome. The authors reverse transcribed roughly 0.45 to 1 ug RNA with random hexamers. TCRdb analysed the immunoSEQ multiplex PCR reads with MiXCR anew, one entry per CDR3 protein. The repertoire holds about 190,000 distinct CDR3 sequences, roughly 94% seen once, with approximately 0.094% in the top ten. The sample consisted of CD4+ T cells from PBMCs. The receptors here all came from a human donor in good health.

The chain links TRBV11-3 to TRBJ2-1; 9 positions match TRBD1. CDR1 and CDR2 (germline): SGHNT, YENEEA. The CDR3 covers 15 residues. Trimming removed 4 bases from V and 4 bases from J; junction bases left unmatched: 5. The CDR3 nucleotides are TGTGCCAGCAGCTCGGGACAGGGCCTATACAATGAGCAGTTCTTC. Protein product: CASSSGQGLYNEQFF. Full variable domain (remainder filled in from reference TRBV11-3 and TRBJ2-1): EAGVVQSPRYKIIEKKQPVAFWCNPISGHNTLYWYLQNLGQGPELLIRYENEEAVDDSQLPKDRFSAERLKGVDSTLKIQPAELGDSAVYLCASSSGQGLYNEQFFGPGTRLTVL.

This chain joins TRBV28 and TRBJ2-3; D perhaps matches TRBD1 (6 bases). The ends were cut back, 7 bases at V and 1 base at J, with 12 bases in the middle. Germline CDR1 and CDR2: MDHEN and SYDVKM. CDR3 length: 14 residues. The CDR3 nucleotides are TGTGCCAGCACGTGGGGGCTCGGCACAGATACGCAGTATTTT. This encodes CASTWGLGTDTQYF. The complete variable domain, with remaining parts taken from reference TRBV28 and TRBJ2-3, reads DVKVTQSSRYLVKRTGEKVFLECVQDMDHENMFWYRQDPGLGLRLIYFSYDVKMKEKGDIPEGYSVSREKKERFSLILESASTNQTSMYLCASTWGLGTDTQYFGPGTRLTVL.

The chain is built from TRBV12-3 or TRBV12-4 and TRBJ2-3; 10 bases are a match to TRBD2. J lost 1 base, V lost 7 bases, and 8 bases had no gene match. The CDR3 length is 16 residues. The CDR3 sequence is CASNDPGTSGTDTQYF. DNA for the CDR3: TGTGCCAGCAACGACCCCGGGACTAGCGGCACAGATACGCAGTATTTT.

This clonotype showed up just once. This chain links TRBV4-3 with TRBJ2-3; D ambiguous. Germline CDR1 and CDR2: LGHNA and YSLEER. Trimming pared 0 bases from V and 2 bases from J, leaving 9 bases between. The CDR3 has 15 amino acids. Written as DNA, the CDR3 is TGCGCCAGCAGCCAAGAGGCCCGCCCCACAGATACGCAGTATTTT. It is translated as CASSQEARPTDTQYF.

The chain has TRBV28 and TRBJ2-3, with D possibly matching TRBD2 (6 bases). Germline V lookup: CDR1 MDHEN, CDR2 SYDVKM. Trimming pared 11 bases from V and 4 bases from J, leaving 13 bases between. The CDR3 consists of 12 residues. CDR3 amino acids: CAGGTTADTQYF. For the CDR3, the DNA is TGTGCCGGAGGGACGACAGCAGATACGCAGTATTTT.